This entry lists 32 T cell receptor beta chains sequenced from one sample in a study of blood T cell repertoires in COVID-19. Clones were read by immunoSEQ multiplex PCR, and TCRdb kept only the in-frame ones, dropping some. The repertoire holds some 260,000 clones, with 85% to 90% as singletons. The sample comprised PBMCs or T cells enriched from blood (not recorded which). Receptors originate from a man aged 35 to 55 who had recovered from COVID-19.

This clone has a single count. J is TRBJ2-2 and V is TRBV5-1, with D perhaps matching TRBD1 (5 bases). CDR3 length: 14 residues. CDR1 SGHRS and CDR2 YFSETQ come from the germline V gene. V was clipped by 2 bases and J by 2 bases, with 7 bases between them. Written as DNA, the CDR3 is TGCGCCAGCAGCTTCGACAGAAACACCGGGGAGCTGTTTTTT. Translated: CASSFDRNTGELFF.

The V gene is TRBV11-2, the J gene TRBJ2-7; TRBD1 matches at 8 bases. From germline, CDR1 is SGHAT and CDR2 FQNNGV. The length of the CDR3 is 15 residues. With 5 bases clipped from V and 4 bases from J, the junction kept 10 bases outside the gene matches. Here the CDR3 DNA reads TGTGCCAGCAGCCCCAGACAGGGGAGTGGGTACGAGCAGTACTTC. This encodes CASSPRQGSGYEQYF.

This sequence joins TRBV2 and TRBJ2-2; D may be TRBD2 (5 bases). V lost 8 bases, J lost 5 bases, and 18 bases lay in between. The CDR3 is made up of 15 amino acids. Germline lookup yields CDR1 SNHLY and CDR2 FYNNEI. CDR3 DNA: TGTGCCAGCGGGGTTAGTCCTCCGGGGACCGGGGAGCTGTTTTTT. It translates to CASGVSPPGTGELFF.

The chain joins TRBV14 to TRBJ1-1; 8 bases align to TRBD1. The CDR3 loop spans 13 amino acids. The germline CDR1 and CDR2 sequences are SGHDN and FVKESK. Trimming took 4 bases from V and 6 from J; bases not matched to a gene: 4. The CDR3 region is CASSRDRGPEAFF. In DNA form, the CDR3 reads TGTGCCAGCAGCCGAGACAGGGGACCTGAAGCTTTCTTT.

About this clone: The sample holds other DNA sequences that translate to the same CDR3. CDR3 sequence (DNA): TGTGCCAGTAGTTATGGGCGGGGCTCCTACGAGCAGTACTTC. Translated: CASSYGRGSYEQYF. The V and J genes are TRBV19 and TRBJ2-7, with D perhaps matching TRBD2 (6 bases). The CDR3 spans 14 residues. The germline V gene encodes CDR1 LNHDA and CDR2 SQIVND (reference sequence). The V and J ends lost 5 bases and 0 bases respectively, with 11 bases between them.

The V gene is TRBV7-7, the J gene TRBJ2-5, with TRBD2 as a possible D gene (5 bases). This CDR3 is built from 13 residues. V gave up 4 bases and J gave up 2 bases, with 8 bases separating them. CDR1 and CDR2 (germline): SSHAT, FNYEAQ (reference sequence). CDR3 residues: CASSWRLQETQYF. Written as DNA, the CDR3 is TGTGCCAGCAGCTGGAGACTACAAGAGACCCAGTACTTC.

CDR3 amino acids: CASSLDGDTEAFF. DNA of the CDR3: TGTGCCAGCAGCTTAGACGGAGACACTGAAGCTTTCTTT. The chain couples TRBV13 to TRBJ1-1; no clear D. The ends were cut back, 1 base at V and 3 bases at J, with 6 bases in the middle. Germline CDR1 reads PRHDT; CDR2 reads FYEKMQ (reference sequence). The CDR3 sequence is 13 residues long.

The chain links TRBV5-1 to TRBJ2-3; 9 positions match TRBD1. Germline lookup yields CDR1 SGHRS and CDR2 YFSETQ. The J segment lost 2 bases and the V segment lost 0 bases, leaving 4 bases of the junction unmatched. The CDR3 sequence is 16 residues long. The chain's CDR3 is CASSLGTGATTDTQYF. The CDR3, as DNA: TGCGCCAGCAGCTTGGGGACAGGGGCTACCACAGATACGCAGTATTTT.

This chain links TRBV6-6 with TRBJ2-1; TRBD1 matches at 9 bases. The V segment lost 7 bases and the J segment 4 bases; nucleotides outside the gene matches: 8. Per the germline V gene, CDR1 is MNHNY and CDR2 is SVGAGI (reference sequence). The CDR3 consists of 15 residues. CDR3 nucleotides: TGTGCCAGCAAAGCCGGGACAGGGTATTACAATGAGCAGTTCTTC. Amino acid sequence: CASKAGTGYYNEQFF.

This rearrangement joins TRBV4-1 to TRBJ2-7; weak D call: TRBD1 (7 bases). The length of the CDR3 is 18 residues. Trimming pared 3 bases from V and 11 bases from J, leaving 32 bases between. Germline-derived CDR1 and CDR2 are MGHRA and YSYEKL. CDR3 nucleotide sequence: TGCGCCAGCAGCCAGCCCCCCGGAGGGGGCCCTATACCGGGTGGGAAGTACTTC. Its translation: CASSQPPGGGPIPGGKYF.

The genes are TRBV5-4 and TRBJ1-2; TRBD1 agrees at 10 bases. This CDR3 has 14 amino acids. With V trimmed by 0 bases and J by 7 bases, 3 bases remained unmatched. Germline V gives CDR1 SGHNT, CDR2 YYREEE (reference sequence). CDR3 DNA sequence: TGTGCCAGCAGCTTGGCCGGGGACAGGGGTGGCTACACCTTC. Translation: CASSLAGDRGGYTF.

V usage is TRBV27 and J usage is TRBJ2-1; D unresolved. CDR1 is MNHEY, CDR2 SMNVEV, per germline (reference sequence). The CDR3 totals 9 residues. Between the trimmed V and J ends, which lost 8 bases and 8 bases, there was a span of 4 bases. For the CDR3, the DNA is TGTGCCAGCGGCTATGAGCAGTTCTTC. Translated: CASGYEQFF.

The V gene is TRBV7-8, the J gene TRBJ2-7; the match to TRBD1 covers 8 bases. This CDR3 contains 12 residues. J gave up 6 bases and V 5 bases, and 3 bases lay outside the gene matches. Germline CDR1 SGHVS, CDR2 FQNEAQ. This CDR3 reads CASSRTGSEQYF. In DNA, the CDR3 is TGTGCCAGCAGCCGGACAGGGAGCGAGCAGTACTTC.

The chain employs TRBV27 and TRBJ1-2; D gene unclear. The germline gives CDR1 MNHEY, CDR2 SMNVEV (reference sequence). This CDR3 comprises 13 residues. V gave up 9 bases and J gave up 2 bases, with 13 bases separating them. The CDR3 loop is CASMSGNNYGYTF. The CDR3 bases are TGTGCCAGTATGTCGGGGAACAACTATGGCTACACCTTC.

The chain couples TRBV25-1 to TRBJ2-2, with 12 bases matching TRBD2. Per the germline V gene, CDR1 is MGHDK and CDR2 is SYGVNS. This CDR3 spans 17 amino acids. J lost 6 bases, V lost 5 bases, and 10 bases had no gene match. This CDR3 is CASSQLFPSGGAGELFF. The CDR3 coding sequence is TGTGCCAGCAGTCAGCTTTTTCCTAGCGGGGGGGCCGGGGAGCTGTTTTTT.

The DNA of the CDR3 is TGCAGCGTTGCCCGGACAGGGGGCGACGAGCAGTACTTC. It codes for CSVARTGGDEQYF. The genes are TRBV29-1 and TRBJ2-7, with 11 nucleotides matching TRBD1. Germline loops: CDR1 SQVTM, CDR2 ANQGSEA. V lost 4 bases, J lost 5 bases, and 4 bases stayed unmatched. This CDR3 comprises 13 residues.

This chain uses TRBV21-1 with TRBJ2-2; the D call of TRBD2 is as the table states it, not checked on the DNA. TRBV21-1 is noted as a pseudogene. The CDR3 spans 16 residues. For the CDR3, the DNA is TGTGCCAGCAGCACCCGTCCCCGTGAGAGCACCGGGGAGCTGTTTTTT. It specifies CASSTRPRESTGELFF.

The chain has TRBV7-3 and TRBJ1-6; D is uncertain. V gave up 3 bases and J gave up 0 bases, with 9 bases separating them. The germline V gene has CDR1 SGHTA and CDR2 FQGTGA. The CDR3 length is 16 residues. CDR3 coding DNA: TGTGCCAGCAGCTTTGGAGGGAGCTCCTATAATTCACCCCTCCACTTT. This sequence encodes CASSFGGSSYNSPLHF. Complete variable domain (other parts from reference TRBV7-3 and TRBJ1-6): GAGVSQTPSNKVTEKGKYVELRCDPISGHTALYWYRQSLGQGPEFLIYFQGTGAADDSGLPNDRFFAVRPEGSVSTLKIQRTERGDSAVYLCASSFGGSSYNSPLHFGNGTRLTVT.

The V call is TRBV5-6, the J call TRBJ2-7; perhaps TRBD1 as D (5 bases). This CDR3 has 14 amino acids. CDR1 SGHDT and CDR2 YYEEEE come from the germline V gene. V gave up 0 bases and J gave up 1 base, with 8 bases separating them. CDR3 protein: CASSLEGLSYEQYF. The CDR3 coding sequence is TGTGCCAGCAGCTTGGAGGGGTTGTCCTACGAGCAGTACTTC.

The CDR3 here is CATSESGGTGAYSNQPQHF. CDR3 DNA: TGTGCCACCAGTGAAAGCGGCGGGACAGGAGCTTATAGCAATCAGCCCCAGCATTTT. The gene calls are TRBV24-1 and TRBJ1-5; 8 nucleotides align to TRBD1. The trim removed 4 bases at V and 0 bases at J, leaving 13 bases unmatched. There are 19 residues in the CDR3. The germline V gene encodes CDR1 KGHDR and CDR2 SFDVKD.

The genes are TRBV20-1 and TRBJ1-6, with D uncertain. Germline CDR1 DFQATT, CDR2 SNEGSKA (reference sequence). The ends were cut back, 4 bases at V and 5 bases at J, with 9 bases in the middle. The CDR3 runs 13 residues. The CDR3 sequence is CSANEQNNSPLHF. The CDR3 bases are TGCAGTGCTAATGAACAGAATAATTCACCCCTCCACTTT.

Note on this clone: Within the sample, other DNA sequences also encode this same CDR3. The CDR3 is CAWSAGQGNSPLHF. CDR3 DNA sequence: TGTGCCTGGAGCGCGGGACAGGGTAATTCACCCCTCCACTTT. The chain is built from TRBV30 and TRBJ1-6; TRBD1 matches at 9 bases. CDR3 length: 14 amino acids. Trimming at V came to 3 bases and at J to 6 bases, leaving 3 bases not matched to a gene. Germline V gives CDR1 GTSNPN, CDR2 SVGIG (reference sequence). The entire variable domain, with the rest obtained from reference TRBV30 and TRBJ1-6, is as follows: SQTIHQWPATLVQPVGSPLSLECTVEGTSNPNLYWYRQAAGRGLQLLFYSVGIGQISSEVPQNLSASRPQDRQFILSSKKLLLSDSGFYLCAWSAGQGNSPLHFGNGTRLTVT.

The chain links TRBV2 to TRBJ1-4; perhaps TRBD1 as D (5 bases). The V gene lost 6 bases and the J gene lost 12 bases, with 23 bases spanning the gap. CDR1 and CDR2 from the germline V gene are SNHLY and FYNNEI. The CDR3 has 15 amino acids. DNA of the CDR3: TGTGCCAGCAGGCAGACAGCCTTACTGGGAAGAGAACTGTTTTTT. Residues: CASRQTALLGRELFF.

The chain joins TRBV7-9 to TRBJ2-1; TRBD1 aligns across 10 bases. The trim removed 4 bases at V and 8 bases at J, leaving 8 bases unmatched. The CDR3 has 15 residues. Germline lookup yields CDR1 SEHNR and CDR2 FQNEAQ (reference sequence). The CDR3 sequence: CASSSGQGEFDEQFF. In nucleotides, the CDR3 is TGTGCCAGCAGCTCTGGACAGGGGGAATTTGATGAGCAGTTCTTC.

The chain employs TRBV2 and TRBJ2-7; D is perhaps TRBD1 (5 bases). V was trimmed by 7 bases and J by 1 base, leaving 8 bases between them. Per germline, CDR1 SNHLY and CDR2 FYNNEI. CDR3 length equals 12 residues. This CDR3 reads CASKQGSYEQYF. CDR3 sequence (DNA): TGTGCCAGCAAGCAGGGTTCCTACGAGCAGTACTTC.

This CDR3 reads CASSTLRGLKYEQYF. In DNA form, the CDR3 reads TGTGCCAGCAGCACGCTTAGGGGGCTGAAATACGAGCAGTACTTC. The genes are TRBV6-5 and TRBJ2-7, with 7 bases that match TRBD1. CDR1 and CDR2 (germline): MNHEY, SVGAGI. The CDR3 is 15 amino acids. The ends lost 6 bases at V and 4 bases at J; junction bases unmatched: 12.

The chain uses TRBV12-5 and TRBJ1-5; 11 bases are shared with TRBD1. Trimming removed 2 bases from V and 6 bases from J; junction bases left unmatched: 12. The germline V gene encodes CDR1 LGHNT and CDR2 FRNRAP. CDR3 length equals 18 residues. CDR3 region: CASGLRQDRGQFSQPQHF. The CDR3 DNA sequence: TGTGCTAGTGGTTTGAGACAGGACAGGGGGCAATTCAGTCAGCCCCAGCATTTT.

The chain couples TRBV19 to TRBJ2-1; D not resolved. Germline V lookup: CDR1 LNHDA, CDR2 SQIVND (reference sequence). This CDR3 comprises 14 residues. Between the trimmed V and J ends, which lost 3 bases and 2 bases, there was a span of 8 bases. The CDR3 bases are TGTGCCAGTAGTATTTTTATAACCTACAATGAGCAGTTCTTC. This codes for CASSIFITYNEQFF. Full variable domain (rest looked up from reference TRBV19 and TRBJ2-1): DGGITQSPKYLFRKEGQNVTLSCEQNLNHDAMYWYRQDPGQGLRLIYYSQIVNDFQKGDIAEGYSVSREKKESFPLTVTSAQKNPTAFYLCASSIFITYNEQFFGPGTRLTVL.

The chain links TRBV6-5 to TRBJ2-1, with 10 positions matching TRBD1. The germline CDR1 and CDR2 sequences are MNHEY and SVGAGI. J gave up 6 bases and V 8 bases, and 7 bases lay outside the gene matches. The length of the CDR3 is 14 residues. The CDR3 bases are TGTGCCAGCGGCTGGGACAGGGGAGGCAATGAGCAGTTCTTC. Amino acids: CASGWDRGGNEQFF.

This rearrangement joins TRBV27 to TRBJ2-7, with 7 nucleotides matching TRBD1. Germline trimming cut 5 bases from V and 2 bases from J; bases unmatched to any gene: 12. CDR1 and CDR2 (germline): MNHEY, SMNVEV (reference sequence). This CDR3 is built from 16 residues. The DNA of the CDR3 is TGTGCCAGCAGTGATAAGAACAGGGGATGGCCCTACGAGCAGTACTTC. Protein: CASSDKNRGWPYEQYF.

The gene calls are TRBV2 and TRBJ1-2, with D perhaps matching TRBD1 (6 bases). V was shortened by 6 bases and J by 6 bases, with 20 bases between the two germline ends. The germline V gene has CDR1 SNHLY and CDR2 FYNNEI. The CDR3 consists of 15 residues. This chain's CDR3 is CASSLLRQENHGYTF. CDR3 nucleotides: TGTGCCAGCAGCTTATTACGACAGGAGAACCATGGCTACACCTTC.

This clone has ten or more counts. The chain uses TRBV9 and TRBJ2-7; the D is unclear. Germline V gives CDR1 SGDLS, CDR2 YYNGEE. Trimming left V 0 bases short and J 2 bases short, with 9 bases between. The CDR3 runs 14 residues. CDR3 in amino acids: CASSVGLRPYEQYF. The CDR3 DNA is TGTGCCAGCAGCGTAGGCCTCAGGCCCTACGAGCAGTACTTC.